The following is a TCR beta chain sequence with its context. This sample was taken from a study of T-cell memory formation after mild COVID-19. Study-level background: Clustering of TCRs was largely donor specific.

CDR1 is MNHEY, CDR2 SVGAGI, per germline. V was pared by 4 bases and J by 9 bases, with 13 bases between. The CDR3 runs 13 residues. The TCR alpha and TCR beta cDNA libraries, bearing sample barcodes and UMIs, were generated by 5'RACE using constant-segment primers. TCRdb called the 5' RACE reads again in MiXCR, with one record for every CDR3 protein. The sample lists almost 550,000 distinct CDR3 sequences; 20% were seen once. The chain combines TRBV6-5 with TRBJ1-5; D is undetermined. Sequenced material: PBMCs or a T cell subset sorted from them (not recorded which). The origin of this receptor is an adult woman who had mild COVID-19 (a few samples of this study predate the infection). Cell type and time point are not known. In nucleotides, the CDR3 is TGTGCCAGCAGTTCCCAGCCGGGGAGGCCCCAGCATTTT. Translated, it gives CASSSQPGRPQHF.